Presented here are 17 T cell receptor beta chains from one specimen sequenced in a study of blood T cell repertoires in COVID-19. The assay was immunoSEQ multiplex PCR, and TCRdb's table has in-frame clones only and misses some. The profile shows 80,000 to 90,000 clones, more than 70% of them singletons. Sequencing input: peripheral blood. The receptors here all came from a woman in her sixties or seventies with acute or convalescent COVID-19.

CDR3 DNA sequence: TGCACCAGCAGCCAAGACGGCAGGTGTATAGCCAAAAACATTCAGTACTTC. Translation gives CTSSQDGRCIAKNIQYF. The genes are TRBV1 and TRBJ2-4; no DNA check was done on the table's D call, TRBD1. TRBV1 is assigned pseudogene status. This CDR3 is built from 17 residues.

The rearrangement uses TRBV3-1 (or the pseudogene TRBV3-2) and TRBJ1-6, with a weak D call TRBD1 (5 bases). The CDR3 extends over 13 amino acids. CDR1 is LGHDT and CDR2 is YNNKEL in the germline V gene (reference sequence). V lost 1 base to trimming and J lost 12 bases, with 10 bases between them. The CDR3 loop reads CASSQGQRRPLHF. The CDR3 nucleotides read TGTGCCAGCAGCCAAGGACAGAGGAGACCCCTCCACTTT.

The rearrangement joins TRBV28 to TRBJ1-2; TRBD1 matches at 8 bases. Germline V gives CDR1 MDHEN, CDR2 SYDVKM. The CDR3 is 14 amino acids. After removal of 6 bases from V and 2 bases from J, the junction contained 5 bases not matched to a gene. The CDR3: CASRGDRKNYGYTF. The CDR3, as DNA: TGTGCCAGCAGGGGGGACAGGAAAAACTATGGCTACACCTTC.

The V gene is TRBV27, the J gene TRBJ1-4, with D uncertain. The CDR3 is 13 amino acids. Trimming cost V 2 bases and J 4 bases, with 5 bases left between them. In germline, CDR1 is MNHEY, CDR2 SMNVEV (reference sequence). The CDR3 loop is CASSLRVNEKLFF. CDR3 bases: TGTGCCAGCAGTTTACGGGTTAATGAAAAACTGTTTTTT.

This rearrangement joins TRBV4-3 to TRBJ2-4; tentatively, D is TRBD2 (6 bases). Germline CDR1 LGHNA, CDR2 YSLEER. There are 16 residues in the CDR3. V was trimmed by 0 bases and J by 6 bases, leaving 15 bases between them. The CDR3 bases are TGCGCCAGCAGCCAAGATAGTACTAGCCGCGGAAACATTCAGTACTTC. The encoded protein is CASSQDSTSRGNIQYF.

This chain links TRBV30 with TRBJ2-7, with 8 positions matching TRBD1. The CDR3 spans 13 residues. Looked up from germline, CDR1 is GTSNPN and CDR2 is SVGIG (reference sequence). Germline trimming cut 0 bases from V and 7 bases from J; bases unmatched to any gene: 5. The CDR3 DNA sequence: TGTGCCTGGAGTGTCCAGGGGGCAAGTGAGCAGTACGTC. This encodes CAWSVQGASEQYV.

This clone was seen a handful of times. V and J are TRBV30 and TRBJ1-5; a weak D match, TRBD1 (6 bases). Germline V gives CDR1 GTSNPN, CDR2 SVGIG (reference sequence). The CDR3 totals 16 residues. V was shortened by 0 bases and J by 2 bases, with 14 bases between the two germline ends. CDR3 coding DNA: TGTGCCTGGAGTGTGGAACAGGGTTTAGGCAATCAGCCCCAGCATTTT. The encoded protein is CAWSVEQGLGNQPQHF. The variable domain in full, completed from reference TRBV30 and TRBJ1-5, reads SQTIHQWPATLVQPVGSPLSLECTVEGTSNPNLYWYRQAAGRGLQLLFYSVGIGQISSEVPQNLSASRPQDRQFILSSKKLLLSDSGFYLCAWSVEQGLGNQPQHFGDGTRLSIL.

The chain is built from TRBV5-1 and TRBJ2-5; tentatively, D is TRBD1 (5 bases). Germline V gene lookup returns CDR1 SGHRS and CDR2 YFSETQ. V gave up 0 bases and J gave up 5 bases, with 14 bases separating them. This CDR3 is 15 amino acids long. The CDR3 spells CASSLADRKGETQYF. The DNA of the CDR3 is TGCGCCAGCAGCTTGGCCGATAGGAAGGGGGAGACCCAGTACTTC.

The CDR3 bases are TGTGCCAGCAGCTTAGGGGAGGGGTGGAATCCCAATCAGCCCCAGCATTTT. Its translation is CASSLGEGWNPNQPQHF. V gene TRBV7-2 combines with J gene TRBJ1-5; weak D call: TRBD1 (5 bases). The CDR3 has 17 amino acids. The V and J ends lost 1 base and 3 bases respectively, with 16 bases between them. Per germline, CDR1 SGHTA and CDR2 FQGNSA.

Only one count was recorded for this clone. CDR3 loop: CASSQEMRRADTGELFF. CDR3 coding DNA: TGCGCCAGCAGCCAAGAAATGCGGAGGGCGGACACCGGGGAGCTGTTTTTT. The genes are TRBV4-1 and TRBJ2-2; tentative D call: TRBD2 (6 bases). This CDR3 has 17 amino acids. The germline V gene has CDR1 MGHRA and CDR2 YSYEKL. V was cut by 0 bases and J by 3 bases, with 14 bases left in between.

This chain connects TRBV28 to TRBJ2-2; a possible D gene is TRBD2 (7 bases). The CDR3 is 13 amino acids. V lost 6 bases and J 4 bases, leaving 9 bases between the germline ends. CDR1 and CDR2 from the germline V gene are MDHEN and SYDVKM. This CDR3 reads CASRGGGTGELFF. CDR3 coding DNA: TGTGCCAGCAGGGGAGGGGGCACCGGGGAGCTGTTTTTT. The full variable domain, rest sourced from reference TRBV28 and TRBJ2-2, is DVKVTQSSRYLVKRTGEKVFLECVQDMDHENMFWYRQDPGLGLRLIYFSYDVKMKEKGDIPEGYSVSREKKERFSLILESASTNQTSMYLCASRGGGTGELFFGEGSRLTVL.

This clone was seen a single time. Other nucleotide sequences in the sample specify the same CDR3. The chain is built from TRBV30 and TRBJ1-6; 10 bases are shared with TRBD1. V trimming: 0 bases; J trimming: 9 bases; junction bases outside the gene matches: 2. Germline assignment: CDR1 GTSNPN and CDR2 SVGIG (reference sequence). The CDR3 contains 14 residues. In nucleotides, the CDR3 is TGTGCCTGGAGTGTTGGACAGGGGGGTTCACCCCTCCACTTT. Translating gives CAWSVGQGGSPLHF.

The chain carries TRBV7-2 and TRBJ2-5, with 10 bases matching TRBD2. The CDR3 is 18 amino acids. CDR1 and CDR2 (germline): SGHTA, FQGNSA. Trimming at V came to 5 bases and at J to 5 bases, leaving 17 bases not matched to a gene. The chain's CDR3 is CASSQGLLSGGARETQYF. As DNA, the CDR3 is TGTGCCAGCAGCCAGGGGTTGTTAAGCGGGGGGGCCAGGGAGACCCAGTACTTC.

V and J are TRBV6-6 and TRBJ2-7, with 11 bases identical to TRBD2. This CDR3 region has 14 residues. From germline, CDR1 is MNHNY and CDR2 SVGAGI (reference sequence). J was trimmed by 6 bases and V by 6 bases; bases with no gene match: 7. CDR3 DNA: TGTGCCAGCAGGGGGACTAGCGGTCTTGGCGAGCAGTACGTC. Its translation is CASRGTSGLGEQYV.

The chain carries TRBV5-1 and TRBJ1-3; TRBD1 is a possible D gene (5 bases). This CDR3 is built from 16 residues. CDR1 SGHRS and CDR2 YFSETQ come from the germline V gene. V dropped 4 bases and J dropped 0 bases, with 14 bases sitting between them. The CDR3 here is CASSPSSGSSGNTIYF. For the CDR3, the DNA is TGCGCCAGCAGCCCCTCTTCAGGGTCCTCTGGAAACACCATATATTTT.

V and J are TRBV4-1 and TRBJ2-7; TRBD2 aligns across 10 bases. J gave up 3 bases and V 0 bases, and 5 bases lay outside the gene matches. Germline V gene data show CDR1 as MGHRA and CDR2 as YSYEKL. The length of the CDR3 is 16 residues. CDR3 nucleotides: TGCGCCAGCAGCCAAGATCCGGGGACTAGCGTCTACGAGCAGTACGTC. Translated, it gives CASSQDPGTSVYEQYV.

The gene calls are TRBV5-1 and TRBJ1-5; 7 bases map to TRBD1. CDR3 length equals 16 residues. Germline CDR1 is SGHRS and CDR2 is YFSETQ. The trim removed 0 bases at V and 9 bases at J, leaving 12 bases unmatched. The CDR3 sequence: CASSLGEGGSGSPQHF. In DNA form, the CDR3 reads TGCGCCAGCAGCTTGGGGGAAGGGGGCTCGGGATCGCCCCAGCATTTT. The whole variable domain, remainder taken from reference TRBV5-1 and TRBJ1-5, is KAGVTQTPRYLIKTRGQQVTLSCSPISGHRSVSWYQQTPGQGLQFLFEYFSETQRNKGNFPGRFSGRQFSNSRSEMNVSTLELGDSALYLCASSLGEGGSGSPQHFGDGTRLSIL.